This T cell receptor (beta chain) was profiled in a study of T cell changes during pregnancy in multiple sclerosis. V lost 4 bases, J lost 5 bases, and 6 bases stayed unmatched. Germline-derived CDR1 and CDR2 are SQVTM and ANQGSEA. This CDR3 contains 13 residues. Only in-frame clones appear in the TCRdb table, and some are missing; sequencing was by immunoSEQ multiplex PCR. The sample records about 22,000 clones, 85% to 95% being singletons. The source was CD8+ T cells from peripheral blood mononuclear cells, collected in the third trimester of pregnancy. This TCR was recovered from a female donor with multiple sclerosis, enrolled in a pregnancy study. The J gene is TRBJ1-1, the V gene TRBV29-1; 8 positions agree with TRBD1. As DNA, the CDR3 is TGCAGCGTTGGGAGCCAGGGGGCAACTGAAGCTTTCTTT. Protein product: CSVGSQGATEAFF.